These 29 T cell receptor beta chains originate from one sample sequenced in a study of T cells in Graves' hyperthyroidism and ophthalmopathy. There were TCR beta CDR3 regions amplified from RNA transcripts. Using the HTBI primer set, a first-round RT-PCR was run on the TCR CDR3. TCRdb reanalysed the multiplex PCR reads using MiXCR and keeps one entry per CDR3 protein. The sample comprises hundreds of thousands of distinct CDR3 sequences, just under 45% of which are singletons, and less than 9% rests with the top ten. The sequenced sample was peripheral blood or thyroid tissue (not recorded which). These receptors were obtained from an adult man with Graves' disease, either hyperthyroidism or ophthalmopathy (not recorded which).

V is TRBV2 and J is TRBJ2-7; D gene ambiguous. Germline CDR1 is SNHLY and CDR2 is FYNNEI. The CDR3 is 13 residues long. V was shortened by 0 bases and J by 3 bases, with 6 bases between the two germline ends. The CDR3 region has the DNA TGTGCCAGCAGTGAAGCGCGGTTCTACGAGCAGTACTTC. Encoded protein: CASSEARFYEQYF.

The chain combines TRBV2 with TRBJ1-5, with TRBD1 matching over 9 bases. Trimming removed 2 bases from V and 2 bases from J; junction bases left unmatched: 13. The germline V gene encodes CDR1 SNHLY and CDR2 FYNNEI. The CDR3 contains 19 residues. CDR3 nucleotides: TGTGCCAGCAGTGAATGGGGATTTCGGGACAGGGCCCGCAATCAGCCCCAGCATTTT. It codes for CASSEWGFRDRARNQPQHF.

CDR3 coding DNA: TGTGCCAGCAGCAGCTTACAGTCCGGGGCCTACGAGCAGTACTTC. Translating it yields CASSSLQSGAYEQYF. V and J are TRBV7-2 and TRBJ2-7, with D possibly matching TRBD2 (5 bases). This CDR3 is 15 amino acids long. V was clipped by 5 bases and J by 2 bases, with 16 bases between them. In germline, CDR1 is SGHTA, CDR2 FQGNSA.

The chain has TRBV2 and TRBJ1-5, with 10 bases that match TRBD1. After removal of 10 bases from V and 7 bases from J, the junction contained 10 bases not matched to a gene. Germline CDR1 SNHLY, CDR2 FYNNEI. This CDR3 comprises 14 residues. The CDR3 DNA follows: TGTGCCACCCGGACAGGGGGTTCGAGACAGCCCCAGCATTTT. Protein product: CATRTGGSRQPQHF.

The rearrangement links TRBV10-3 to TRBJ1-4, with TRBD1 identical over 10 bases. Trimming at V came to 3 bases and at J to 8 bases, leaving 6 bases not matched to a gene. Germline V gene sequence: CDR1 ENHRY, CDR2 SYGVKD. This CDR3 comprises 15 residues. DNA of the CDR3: TGTGCCATCAGTGACCCGGGACAGGGGTGGGAAAAACTGTTTTTT. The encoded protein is CAISDPGQGWEKLFF.

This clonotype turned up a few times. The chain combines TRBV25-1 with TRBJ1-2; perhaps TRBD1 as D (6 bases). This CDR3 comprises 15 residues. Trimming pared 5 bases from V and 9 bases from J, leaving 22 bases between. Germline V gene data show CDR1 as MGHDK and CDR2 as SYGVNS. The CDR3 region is CASSYALGAGESYTF. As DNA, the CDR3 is TGTGCCAGCAGTTACGCCCTGGGGGCAGGGGAAAGCTACACCTTC.

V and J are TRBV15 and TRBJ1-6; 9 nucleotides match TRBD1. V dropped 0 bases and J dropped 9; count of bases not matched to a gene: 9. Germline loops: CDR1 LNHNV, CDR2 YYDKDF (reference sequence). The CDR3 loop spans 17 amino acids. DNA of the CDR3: TGTGCCACCAGCAGAGAGTTCAGGGGACAGGGACGTTCACCCCTCCACTTT. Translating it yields CATSREFRGQGRSPLHF.

The CDR3 protein is CASSPGGTGGGTNEKLFF. In DNA, the CDR3 is TGTGCCAGCAGCCCCGGCGGGACAGGGGGCGGAACTAATGAAAAACTGTTTTTT. V is TRBV11-1 and J is TRBJ1-4; 12 bases are shared with TRBD1. Germline loops: CDR1 SGHAT, CDR2 FQDESV (reference sequence). This CDR3 is 18 amino acids long. V lost 5 bases and J lost 1; bases outside the gene matches: 8.

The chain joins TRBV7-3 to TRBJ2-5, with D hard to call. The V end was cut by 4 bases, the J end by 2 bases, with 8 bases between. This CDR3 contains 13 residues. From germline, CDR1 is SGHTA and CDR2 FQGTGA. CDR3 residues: CASSWNRQETQYF. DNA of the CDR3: TGTGCCAGCAGCTGGAATAGGCAAGAGACCCAGTACTTC.

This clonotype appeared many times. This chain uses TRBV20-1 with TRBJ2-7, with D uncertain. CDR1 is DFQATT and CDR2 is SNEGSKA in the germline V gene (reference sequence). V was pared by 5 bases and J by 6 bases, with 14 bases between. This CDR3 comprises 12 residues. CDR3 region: CSAPRTSGEQYF. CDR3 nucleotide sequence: TGCAGTGCTCCGCGGACCTCGGGCGAGCAGTACTTC.

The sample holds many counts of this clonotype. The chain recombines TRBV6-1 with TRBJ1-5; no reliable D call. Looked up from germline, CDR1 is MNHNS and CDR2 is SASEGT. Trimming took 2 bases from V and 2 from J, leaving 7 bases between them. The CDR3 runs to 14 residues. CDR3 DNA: TGTGCCAGCAGTGAATACGGGGGCAATCAGCCCCAGCATTTT. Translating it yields CASSEYGGNQPQHF.

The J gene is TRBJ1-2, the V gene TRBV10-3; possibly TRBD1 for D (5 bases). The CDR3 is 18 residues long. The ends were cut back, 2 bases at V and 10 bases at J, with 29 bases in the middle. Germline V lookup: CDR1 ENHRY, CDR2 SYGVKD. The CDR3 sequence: CAISEMVASNTGGKNYTF. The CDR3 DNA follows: TGTGCCATCAGTGAGATGGTAGCTTCGAACACCGGGGGGAAAAACTACACCTTC.

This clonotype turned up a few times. The CDR3 loop is CASSPNGLDSGNTIYF. DNA of the CDR3: TGTGCCAGCAGCCCCAACGGTCTGGACTCTGGAAACACCATATATTTT. The rearrangement uses TRBV5-6 and TRBJ1-3, with unresolved D. Deletions cut 4 bases from V and 0 bases from J, with 14 bases between. CDR1 and CDR2 (germline): SGHDT, YYEEEE. The CDR3 length is 16 residues.

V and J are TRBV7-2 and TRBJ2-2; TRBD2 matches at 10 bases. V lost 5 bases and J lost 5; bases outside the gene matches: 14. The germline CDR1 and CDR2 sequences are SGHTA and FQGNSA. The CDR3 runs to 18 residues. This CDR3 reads CASSQWPRGAGGTGELFF. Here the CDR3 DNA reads TGTGCCAGCAGCCAATGGCCTCGGGGAGCGGGGGGGACCGGGGAGCTGTTTTTT.

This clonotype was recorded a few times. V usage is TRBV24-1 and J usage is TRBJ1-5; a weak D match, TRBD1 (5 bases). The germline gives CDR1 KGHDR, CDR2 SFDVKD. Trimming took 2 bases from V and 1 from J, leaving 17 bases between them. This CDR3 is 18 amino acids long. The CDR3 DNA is TGTGCCACCAGTGATTGTGAGGAAGGGGTACCGAGCAATCAGCCCCAGCATTTT. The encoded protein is CATSDCEEGVPSNQPQHF.

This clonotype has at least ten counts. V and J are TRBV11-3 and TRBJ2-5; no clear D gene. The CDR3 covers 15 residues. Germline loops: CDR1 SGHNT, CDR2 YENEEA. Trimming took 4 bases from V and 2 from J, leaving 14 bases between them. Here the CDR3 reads CASSSSQAVQETQYF. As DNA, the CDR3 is TGTGCCAGCAGCTCTAGTCAGGCGGTACAAGAGACCCAGTACTTC.

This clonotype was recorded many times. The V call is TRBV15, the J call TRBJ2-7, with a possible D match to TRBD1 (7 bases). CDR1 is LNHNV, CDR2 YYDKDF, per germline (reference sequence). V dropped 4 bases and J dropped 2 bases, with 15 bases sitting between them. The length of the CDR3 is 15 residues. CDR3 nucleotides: TGTGCCACCAGCAAACCGGGGGACAGTCCCTACGAGCAGTACTTC. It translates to CATSKPGDSPYEQYF.

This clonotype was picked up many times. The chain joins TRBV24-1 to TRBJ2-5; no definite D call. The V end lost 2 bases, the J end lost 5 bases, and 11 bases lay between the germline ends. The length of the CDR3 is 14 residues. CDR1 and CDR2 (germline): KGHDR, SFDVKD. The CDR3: CATSDSHVGETQYF. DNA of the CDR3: TGTGCCACCAGTGATTCACACGTGGGGGAGACCCAGTACTTC.

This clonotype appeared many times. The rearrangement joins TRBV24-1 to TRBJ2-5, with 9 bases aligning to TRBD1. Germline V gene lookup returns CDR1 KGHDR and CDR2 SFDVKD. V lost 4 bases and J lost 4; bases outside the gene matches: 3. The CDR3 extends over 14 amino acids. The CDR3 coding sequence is TGTGCCACCAGTGAGCTGACAGGGGGAGAGACCCAGTACTTC. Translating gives CATSELTGGETQYF.

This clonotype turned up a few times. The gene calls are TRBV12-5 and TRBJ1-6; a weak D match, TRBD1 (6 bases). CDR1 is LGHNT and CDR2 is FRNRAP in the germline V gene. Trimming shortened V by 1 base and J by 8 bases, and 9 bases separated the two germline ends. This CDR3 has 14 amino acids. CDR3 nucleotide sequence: TGTGCTAGTGGTTTGGGGGGGGCGGATTCACCCCTCCACTTT. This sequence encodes CASGLGGADSPLHF.

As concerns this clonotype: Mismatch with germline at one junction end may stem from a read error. In nucleotides, the CDR3 is TGTGTCAGCAGCTCTACAGGGGGAGCTCAGCCCCAGCATTTT. The encoded protein is CVSSSTGGAQPQHF. V usage is TRBV11-1 and J usage is TRBJ1-5; 8 nucleotides align to TRBD1. The CDR3 covers 14 residues. Germline V CDR1 and CDR2: SGHAT, FQDESV (reference sequence).

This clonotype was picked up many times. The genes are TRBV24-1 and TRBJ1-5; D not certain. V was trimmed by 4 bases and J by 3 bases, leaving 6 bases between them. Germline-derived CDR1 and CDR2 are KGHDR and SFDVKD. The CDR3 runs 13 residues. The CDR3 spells CATSEQTNQPQHF. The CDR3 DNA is TGTGCCACCAGTGAACAGACCAATCAGCCCCAGCATTTT.

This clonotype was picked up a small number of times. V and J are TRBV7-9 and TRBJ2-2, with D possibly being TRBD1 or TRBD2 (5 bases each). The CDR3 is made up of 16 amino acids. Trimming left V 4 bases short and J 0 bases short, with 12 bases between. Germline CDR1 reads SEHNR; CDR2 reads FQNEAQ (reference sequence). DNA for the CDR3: TGTGCCAGCAGCTGGGGACGGAGTACGAACACCGGGGAGCTGTTTTTT. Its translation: CASSWGRSTNTGELFF. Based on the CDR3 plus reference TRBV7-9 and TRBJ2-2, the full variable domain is DTGVSQNPRHKITKRGQNVTFRCDPISEHNRLYWYRQTLGQGPEFLTYFQNEAQLEKSRLLSDRFSAERPKGSFSTLEIQRTEQGDSAMYLCASSWGRSTNTGELFFGEGSRLTVL.

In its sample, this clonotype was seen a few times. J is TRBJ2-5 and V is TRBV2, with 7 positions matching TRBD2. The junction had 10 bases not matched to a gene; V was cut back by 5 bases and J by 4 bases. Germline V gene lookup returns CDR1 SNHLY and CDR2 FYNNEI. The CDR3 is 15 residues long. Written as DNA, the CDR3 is TGTGCCAGCAGTTACGGGAGGCGGGAATCAGAGACCCAGTACTTC. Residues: CASSYGRRESETQYF.

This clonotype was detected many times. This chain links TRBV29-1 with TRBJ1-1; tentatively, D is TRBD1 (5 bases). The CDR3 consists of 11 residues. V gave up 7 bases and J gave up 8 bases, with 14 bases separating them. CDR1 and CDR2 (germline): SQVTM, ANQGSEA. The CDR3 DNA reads TGCAGCGGGGGGGAGGCGGGGGAAGCTTTCTTT. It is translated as CSGGEAGEAFF.

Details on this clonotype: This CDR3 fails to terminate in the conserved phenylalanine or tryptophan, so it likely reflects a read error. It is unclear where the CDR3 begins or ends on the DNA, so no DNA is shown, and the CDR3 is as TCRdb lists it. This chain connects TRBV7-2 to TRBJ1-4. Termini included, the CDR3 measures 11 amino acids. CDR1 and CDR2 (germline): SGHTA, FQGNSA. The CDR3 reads CASSLGRGLDY.

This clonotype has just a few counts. CDR3 in DNA: TGCAGAGTTCCAGGGTTCTATGGCTACACCTTC. Translation gives CRVPGFYGYTF. The genes are TRBV29-1 and TRBJ1-2; D is perhaps TRBD1 (5 bases). The CDR3 runs to 11 residues. Germline loops: CDR1 SQVTM, CDR2 ANQGSEA.

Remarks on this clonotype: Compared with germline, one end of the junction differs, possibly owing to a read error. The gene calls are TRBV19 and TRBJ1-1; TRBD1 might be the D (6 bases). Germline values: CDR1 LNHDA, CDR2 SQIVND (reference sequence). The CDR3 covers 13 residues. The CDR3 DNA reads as TGTGCCAGTAGGGTCGGGACACTACCTGAAGCCTTCTTT. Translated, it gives CASRVGTLPEAFF. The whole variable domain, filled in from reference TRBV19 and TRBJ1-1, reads DGGITQSPKYLFRKEGQNVTLSCEQNLNHDAMYWYRQDPGQGLRLIYYSQIVNDFQKGDIAEGYSVSREKKESFPLTVTSAQKNPTAFYLCASRVGTLPEAFFGQGTRLTVV.

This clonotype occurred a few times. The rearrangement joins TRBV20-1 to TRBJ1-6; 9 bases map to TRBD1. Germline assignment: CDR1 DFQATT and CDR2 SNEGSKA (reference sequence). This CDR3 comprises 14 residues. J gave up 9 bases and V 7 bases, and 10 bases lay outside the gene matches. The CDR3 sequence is CSVQTGGSGSPLHF. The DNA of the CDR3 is TGCAGTGTCCAGACAGGGGGTTCTGGTTCACCCCTCCACTTT.